The clone carrying this T cell receptor beta chain was counted at least ten times. The data are from a study of early T cells in non-severe SARS-CoV-2 infection. V was trimmed by 1 base and J by 4 bases, leaving 20 bases between them. Germline V gives CDR1 LGHDT, CDR2 YNNKEL (reference sequence). This CDR3 spans 17 amino acids. TCRdb redid the calling of the 5' RACE reads with MiXCR, one entry per CDR3 protein. In the table there are 20,000 to 25,000 distinct CDR3 sequences, roughly 4.5% of which are singletons. The receptor comes from an adult who was a healthcare worker with PCR-confirmed SARS-CoV-2 infection or an uninfected control (not recorded which). The chain employs TRBV3-1 and TRBJ2-7; weak D call: TRBD1 (6 bases). Material: whole blood. The CDR3 nucleotides read TGTGCCAGCAGCCAAGTAGCCGGGGCAGGGGTATTTTACGAGCAGTACTTC. The encoded protein is CASSQVAGAGVFYEQYF.